What follows is one T cell receptor (beta chain) and its context. Antigen specificity is unknown. One end of the junction varies from germline; a read error may be responsible. Assay execution proceeded at the deep level. The table came from immunoSEQ multiplex PCR; TCRdb's copy has only in-frame clones and leaves some out. The table records some 500,000 clones, roughly 85% of them present only once. The sample comes from a study of shared clonotypes between healthy human individuals. General observations from the study: Clonotype sharing levels among donors were expected to vary with sequencing depth.

Genomic DNA for unsorted samples, which was extracted with the QIAamp DNA Blood Mini kit, came from around 86 million PBMCs. The sequence derives from a woman in her thirties or forties in good health. Some clones in this sample may be carry-over from other donors' samples. The sequenced sample was PBMCs.

The CDR3 DNA is TGCGCCAGCAGTTTGGTTGAGGCAGGCCCAGATACGCAGTATTTT. It specifies CASSLVEAGPDTQYF. V and J are TRBV5-1 and TRBJ2-3; D not certain. The CDR3 extends over 15 amino acids. Germline assignment: CDR1 SGHRS and CDR2 YFSETQ.